This entry is about one TCR beta chain. As yet, its antigen is unknown. Assay: immunoSEQ multiplex PCR; the TCRdb copy retains only in-frame clones and omits some. Counted here are approximately 280,000 clones, about 86% occurring once; the ten biggest clones make up approximately 1%. The entry originates in a study of cytomegalovirus exposure and HLA in healthy donors. General study points: The tendency of first-cohort TCR clusters to co-occur in the 120 or so validation repertoires was the finding of a later analysis. Among the CMV-associated chains, a few were confirmed in vitro as specific for CMV antigens.

The CDR3 covers 12 residues. Germline assignment: CDR1 SEHNR and CDR2 FQNEAQ (reference sequence). The sequenced sample was PBMCs. This chain connects TRBV7-9 to TRBJ2-7; 10 bases line up with TRBD1. The sequence was collected from a young woman in good health and CMV-seronegative. CDR3 amino acids: CALGTGVYEQYF. In DNA form, the CDR3 reads TGTGCTCTCGGGACAGGGGTTTACGAGCAGTACTTC.